The 22 T cell receptor beta chains listed next were all sequenced from one sample in a study of shared clonotypes between healthy human individuals. Clones were sequenced by immunoSEQ multiplex PCR, and TCRdb holds only the in-frame ones, with some missing. The sample lists about 2 million clones, roughly 96% occurring once. The sample comprised naive CD4+ T cells sorted from blood. The subset denotes: CD45RA+ positively selected. The receptors shown here come from a man between 18 and 29 years old in good health.

This clone was detected only once. This sequence joins TRBV7-8 and TRBJ2-5, with D maybe TRBD2 (6 bases). There are 16 residues in the CDR3. Deletions cut 1 base from V and 4 bases from J, with 16 bases between. Germline-derived CDR1 and CDR2 are SGHVS and FQNEAQ. The CDR3 DNA reads TGTGCCAGCAGCTTAGTACTGGCGGGAACTCGAGAGACCCAGTACTTC. This encodes CASSLVLAGTRETQYF.

V gene TRBV6-5 combines with J gene TRBJ2-7; D gene ambiguous. CDR1 is MNHEY, CDR2 SVGAGI, per germline. The length of the CDR3 is 15 residues. V gave up 0 bases and J gave up 3 bases, with 12 bases separating them. CDR3 sequence: CASSYSWSAVYEQYF. The CDR3 region has the DNA TGTGCCAGCAGTTACTCGTGGTCGGCAGTCTACGAGCAGTACTTC.

V usage is TRBV15 and J usage is TRBJ2-7; 10 bases fit TRBD1. Germline CDR1 and CDR2: LNHNV and YYDKDF (reference sequence). This CDR3 region has 11 residues. Losses at the gene ends were 9 bases for V and 5 bases for J; bases not matched to a gene: 1. CDR3 protein: CATGQGNEQYF. CDR3 in DNA: TGTGCCACGGGACAGGGGAACGAGCAGTACTTC.

This chain joins TRBV7-2 and TRBJ2-3; D gene ambiguous. The CDR3 sequence is 14 residues long. V lost 4 bases, J lost 5 bases, and 13 bases lay in between. The germline gives CDR1 SGHTA, CDR2 FQGNSA. The CDR3: CASSYQAPRDTQYF. The CDR3, as DNA: TGTGCCAGCAGCTATCAGGCCCCTCGAGATACGCAGTATTTT.

The chain couples TRBV19 to TRBJ1-3; D is ambiguous. Germline loops: CDR1 LNHDA, CDR2 SQIVND (reference sequence). With 7 bases removed from V and 6 bases from J, the gap between germline ends came to 16 bases. CDR3 length: 14 amino acids. CDR3 in amino acids: CASTDPNVVNTIYF. The DNA for the CDR3 is TGTGCCAGTACCGACCCGAACGTCGTAAACACCATATATTTT.

In this sample, this clone turned up once. The chain has TRBV30 and TRBJ2-7; the D is unclear. The germline V gene encodes CDR1 GTSNPN and CDR2 SVGIG (reference sequence). Trimming shortened V by 0 bases and J by 3 bases, and 9 bases separated the two germline ends. CDR3 length: 13 residues. The CDR3 here is CAWSVFLGYEQYF. The DNA of the CDR3 is TGTGCCTGGAGTGTGTTTCTGGGCTACGAGCAGTACTTC.

This clone appeared a single time. The rearrangement uses TRBV7-2 and TRBJ2-3; 7 bases map to TRBD2. V lost 4 bases and J lost 5; bases outside the gene matches: 6. The CDR3 has 14 residues. Germline values: CDR1 SGHTA, CDR2 FQGNSA. CDR3: CASSSGLVRDTQYF. The CDR3 nucleotides are TGTGCCAGCAGCTCCGGACTAGTCAGAGATACGCAGTATTTT.

The chain has TRBV18 and TRBJ2-6, with 11 nucleotides matching TRBD1. V was pared by 6 bases and J by 2 bases, with 3 bases of the junction left unmatched. Germline CDR1 reads KGHSH; CDR2 reads LQKENI. The CDR3 has 16 amino acids. The CDR3 bases are TGTGCCAGCTCCCGGACAGGGGGCGCTGGGGCCAACGTCCTGACTTTC. Translated, it gives CASSRTGGAGANVLTF.

The table lists this clone with a count of one. The chain recombines TRBV4-2 with TRBJ2-1; no definite D call. The germline V gene has CDR1 LGHNA and CDR2 YNFKEQ. The V end was cut by 0 bases, the J end by 2 bases, with 11 bases between. This CDR3 spans 16 amino acids. The CDR3 sequence: CASSQDFGAAYNEQFF. CDR3 nucleotide sequence: TGTGCCAGCAGCCAAGATTTCGGAGCTGCCTACAATGAGCAGTTCTTC.

This clone was picked up one time. The chain is built from TRBV6-6 and TRBJ1-5, with 7 bases fitting TRBD1. The germline gives CDR1 MNHNY, CDR2 SVGAGI (reference sequence). This CDR3 is built from 15 residues. Trimming at V came to 2 bases and at J to 9 bases, leaving 10 bases not matched to a gene. The chain's CDR3 is CASSYPDRDWRPQHF. The CDR3 coding sequence is TGTGCCAGCAGTTACCCCGACAGGGACTGGCGGCCCCAGCATTTT.

This clone showed up just once. The chain is built from TRBV30 and TRBJ1-1; D is undetermined. The length of the CDR3 is 15 residues. Trimming removed 0 bases from V and 5 bases from J, with 16 bases in between. The germline CDR1 and CDR2 sequences are GTSNPN and SVGIG (reference sequence). CDR3 in amino acids: CAWSVPQLGRTEAFF. CDR3 nucleotides: TGTGCCTGGAGTGTACCCCAGTTAGGGAGAACTGAAGCTTTCTTT.

The chain recombines TRBV2 with TRBJ1-4, with D possibly matching TRBD1 (6 bases). The germline V gene encodes CDR1 SNHLY and CDR2 FYNNEI. Trimming took off 7 bases at V and 3 bases at J, with 15 bases between the two ends. This CDR3 spans 15 amino acids. The CDR3 reads CASTRGGVSNEKLFF. As DNA, the CDR3 is TGTGCCAGCACTCGCGGGGGCGTTTCTAATGAAAAACTGTTTTTT.

The rearrangement joins TRBV11-2 to TRBJ2-5; D unresolved. The CDR3 sequence is 14 residues long. V was trimmed by 5 bases and J by 4 bases, leaving 14 bases between them. Germline CDR1 is SGHAT and CDR2 is FQNNGV. The CDR3 loop is CASSPSPGGETQYF. CDR3 bases: TGTGCCAGCAGCCCATCGCCGGGTGGAGAGACCCAGTACTTC.

This clone was found once. The chain employs TRBV28 and TRBJ1-1, with 7 bases lining up with TRBD1. V was clipped by 10 bases and J by 5 bases; unmatched bases: 4. CDR1 and CDR2 from the germline V gene are MDHEN and SYDVKM. This CDR3 has 11 residues. CDR3 region: CATATGTEAFF. The CDR3 nucleotides read TGTGCCACCGCGACAGGGACTGAAGCTTTCTTT.

V gene TRBV2 combines with J gene TRBJ1-4; D uncertain. The V gene lost 5 bases and the J gene lost 3 bases, with 10 bases spanning the gap. The CDR3 loop spans 14 amino acids. Germline CDR1 is SNHLY and CDR2 is FYNNEI. The DNA for the CDR3 is TGTGCCAGCAGTCCCGACGGTTCTAATGAAAAACTGTTTTTT. This gives the protein CASSPDGSNEKLFF. Looking up the rest from reference TRBV2 and TRBJ1-4 gives the full variable domain: EPEVTQTPSHQVTQMGQEVILRCVPISNHLYFYWYRQILGQKVEFLVSFYNNEISEKSEIFDDQFSVERPDGSNFTLKIRSTKLEDSAMYFCASSPDGSNEKLFFGSGTQLSVL.

The chain recombines TRBV5-6 with TRBJ1-2; D ambiguous. CDR1 SGHDT and CDR2 YYEEEE come from the germline V gene. This CDR3 spans 15 amino acids. The ends were cut back, 3 bases at V and 4 bases at J, with 16 bases in the middle. The CDR3 DNA follows: TGTGCCAGCAGCTCCGTCACGGAATTCCGCTATGGCTACACCTTC. Its translation is CASSSVTEFRYGYTF.

The gene calls are TRBV5-1 and TRBJ1-6, with 8 bases aligning to TRBD1. CDR1 is SGHRS, CDR2 YFSETQ, per germline. This CDR3 is built from 14 residues. Trimming removed 3 bases from V and 9 bases from J; junction bases left unmatched: 5. The CDR3 loop reads CASSSTGESSPLHF. Here the CDR3 DNA reads TGCGCCAGCAGCTCGACAGGGGAGAGTTCACCCCTCCACTTT. Full variable domain (remainder filled in from reference TRBV5-1 and TRBJ1-6): KAGVTQTPRYLIKTRGQQVTLSCSPISGHRSVSWYQQTPGQGLQFLFEYFSETQRNKGNFPGRFSGRQFSNSRSEMNVSTLELGDSALYLCASSSTGESSPLHFGNGTRLTVT.

The chain joins TRBV18 to TRBJ2-1; TRBD1 or TRBD2 may be the D gene (6 bases each). Germline V CDR1 and CDR2: KGHSH, LQKENI. V shed 2 bases and J shed 9 bases, with 8 bases lying between them. The CDR3 sequence is 12 residues long. The CDR3 sequence is CASSPWGAEQFF. DNA for the CDR3: TGTGCCAGCTCACCATGGGGGGCTGAGCAGTTCTTC.

The rearrangement links TRBV5-4 to TRBJ2-3; D uncertain. Trimming removed 6 bases at V and 6 bases at J, with 11 bases between. Germline-derived CDR1 and CDR2 are SGHNT and YYREEE (reference sequence). The CDR3 is 12 amino acids. The chain's CDR3 is CASNRMGDTQYF. The CDR3 coding sequence is TGTGCCAGCAACCGTATGGGGGATACGCAGTATTTT.

The chain combines TRBV28 with TRBJ2-2; 7 nucleotides line up with TRBD1. V lost 6 bases, J lost 1 base, and 5 bases stayed unmatched. This CDR3 comprises 15 residues. Germline CDR1 reads MDHEN; CDR2 reads SYDVKM. CDR3 protein: CASRQGKGNTGELFF. Here the CDR3 DNA reads TGTGCCAGCAGACAGGGGAAGGGGAACACCGGGGAGCTGTTTTTT. The full variable domain, rest sourced from reference TRBV28 and TRBJ2-2, is DVKVTQSSRYLVKRTGEKVFLECVQDMDHENMFWYRQDPGLGLRLIYFSYDVKMKEKGDIPEGYSVSREKKERFSLILESASTNQTSMYLCASRQGKGNTGELFFGEGSRLTVL.

J is TRBJ2-4 and V is TRBV10-1; 9 nucleotides line up with TRBD2. Looked up from germline, CDR1 is WNHNN and CDR2 is SYGVQD (reference sequence). The CDR3 loop spans 18 amino acids. The V gene end was trimmed by 0 bases and the J gene end by 2 bases; junction bases not matched to a gene: 8. For the CDR3, the DNA is TGCGCCAGCAGTGAGTCTATTAGCGGGGGATGGACCAAAAACATTCAGTACTTC. Its translation: CASSESISGGWTKNIQYF.

For this clone: One end of the junction is discordant with germline, which a read error may explain. The genes are TRBV4-1 and TRBJ1-1, with D maybe TRBD1 (6 bases). CDR3 length: 15 residues. The V gene's germline CDR1 is MGHRA and CDR2 YSYEKL. DNA of the CDR3: TGCGCCAGCAGCGAAGACAGGACAGTGAGGCCTGAAGCTTTCTTT. As protein: CASSEDRTVRPEAFF.